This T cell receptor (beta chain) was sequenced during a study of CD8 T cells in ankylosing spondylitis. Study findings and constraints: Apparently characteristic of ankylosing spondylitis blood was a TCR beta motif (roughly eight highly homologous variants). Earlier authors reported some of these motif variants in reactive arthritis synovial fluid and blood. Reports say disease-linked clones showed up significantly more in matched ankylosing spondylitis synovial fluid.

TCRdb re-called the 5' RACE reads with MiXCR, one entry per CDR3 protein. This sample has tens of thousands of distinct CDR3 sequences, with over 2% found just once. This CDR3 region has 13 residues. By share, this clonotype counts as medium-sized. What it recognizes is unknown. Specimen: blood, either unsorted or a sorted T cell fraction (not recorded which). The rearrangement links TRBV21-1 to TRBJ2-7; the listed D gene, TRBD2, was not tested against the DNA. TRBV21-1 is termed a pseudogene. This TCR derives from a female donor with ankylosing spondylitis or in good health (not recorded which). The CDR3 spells CATLNGGIYEQYF. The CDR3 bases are TGTGCCACTTTAAACGGAGGAATCTACGAGCAGTACTTC.